One TCR beta chain is described in this entry. This record belongs to a study of T cell changes during pregnancy in multiple sclerosis. The assay was immunoSEQ multiplex PCR, and TCRdb's table has in-frame clones only and misses some. The data contain 85,000 to 130,000 clones, around 93% of them singletons. After removal of 4 bases from V and 4 bases from J, the junction contained 6 bases not matched to a gene. CDR3 length: 15 residues. Germline V gene data show CDR1 as SGHDN and CDR2 as FVKESK. The J gene is TRBJ2-7, the V gene TRBV14, with 11 bases fitting TRBD2. The material sequenced was peripheral blood, taken after pregnancy. This clonotype originated in a female donor with multiple sclerosis, enrolled in a pregnancy study. The CDR3 DNA reads TGTGCCAGCAGCCCGTTAGCGGGAGGGCTTTACGAGCAGTACTTC. Protein: CASSPLAGGLYEQYF.